Reported below is one T cell receptor (beta chain). Its antigen has not been determined. Relative to the germline gene, one junction end is altered; a read error may explain this. Library preparation was by RT-PCR. This sample was sequenced with an Illumina HiSeq 2500. TCRdb reanalyzed the raw reads on its own, using fastp at Q25 for trimming and MiXCR for clone calling, and kept in-frame beta chains. Every distinct CDR3 protein forms one entry, paired with its most common genes and DNA. A total of around 470,000 distinct CDR3 sequences appear in this sample, approximately 7.2% of them only once. The ten most abundant clones make up about an eighth of the sample. This sample was taken from a study of response to subunit inactivated influenza vaccine (dated by TCRdb to 2017 to 2018). In the study overall: To follow how T cells responded to a trivalent subunit inactivated influenza vaccine, the researchers relied on deep quantitative profiling of the T cell receptor repertoire.

As encoded in the germline V gene (reference sequence), CDR1 is LNHNV while CDR2 is YYDKDF. The CDR3 runs 15 amino acids, cysteine and phenylalanine included. Only the CDR3 DNA stays, 45 bases, in frame from base 1. Study-level results and caveats: The authors proposed that each seasonal influenza vaccination may bring in only a limited number of new T cells.

In this chain, TRBV15 is recombined with TRBJ1-1; perhaps TRBD1 is the D gene, with 6 bases matching. Here the sequenced sample was PBMCs from blood, taken around 25 months after vaccination. The clonotype comes from a man aged 50 to 75 who received an inactivated influenza vaccine. Donor details come from another sample of the same person, matched by shared clones. The nucleotide sequence reads as follows: TGTGGCACCAGCAGAGCGGGACACCCGAGGGAAGAAGCTTTCTTT. It codes for CGTSRAGHPREEAFF.